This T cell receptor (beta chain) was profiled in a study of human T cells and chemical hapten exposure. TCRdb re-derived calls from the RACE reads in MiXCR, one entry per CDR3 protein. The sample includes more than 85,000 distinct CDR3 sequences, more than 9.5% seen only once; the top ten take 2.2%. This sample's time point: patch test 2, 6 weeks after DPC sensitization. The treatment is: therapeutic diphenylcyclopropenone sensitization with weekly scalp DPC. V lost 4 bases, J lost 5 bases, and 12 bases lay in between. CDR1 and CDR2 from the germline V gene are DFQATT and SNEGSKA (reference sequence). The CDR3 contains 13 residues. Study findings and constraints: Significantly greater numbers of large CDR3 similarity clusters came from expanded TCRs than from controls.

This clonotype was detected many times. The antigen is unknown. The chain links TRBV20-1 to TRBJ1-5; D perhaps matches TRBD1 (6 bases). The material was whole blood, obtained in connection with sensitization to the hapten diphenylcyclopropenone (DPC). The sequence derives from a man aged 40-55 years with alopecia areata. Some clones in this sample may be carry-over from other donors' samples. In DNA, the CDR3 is TGCAGTGCTAAACAGGGAGGGCATCAGCCCCAGCATTTT. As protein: CSAKQGGHQPQHF.